The 25 T cell receptor beta chains reported below all come from one sample, sequenced in a study of blood T cell repertoires in COVID-19. Profiled with immunoSEQ multiplex PCR; TCRdb holds only in-frame clones, not every one. The data contain fewer than 500,000 clones, around 91% of them singletons. Input material: PBMCs or T cells enriched from blood (not recorded which). Source of these receptors: a man aged 25 to 40 who had recovered from COVID-19.

This clone was observed a single time. This chain's CDR3 is CASSLDPGRNYEQYF. The CDR3 nucleotides read TGTGCCAGCAGCCTAGATCCGGGAAGAAACTACGAGCAGTACTTC. This sequence joins TRBV7-3 and TRBJ2-7; possibly TRBD2 for D (5 bases). The V end lost 5 bases, the J end lost 3 bases, and 17 bases lay between the germline ends. CDR1 and CDR2 from the germline V gene are SGHTA and FQGTGA. This CDR3 region has 15 residues. Variable domain in full (rest from reference TRBV7-3 and TRBJ2-7): GAGVSQTPSNKVTEKGKYVELRCDPISGHTALYWYRQSLGQGPEFLIYFQGTGAADDSGLPNDRFFAVRPEGSVSTLKIQRTERGDSAVYLCASSLDPGRNYEQYFGPGTRLTVT.

The chain links TRBV4-1 to TRBJ1-2, with 7 bases aligning to TRBD1. Trimming removed 2 bases from V and 4 bases from J; junction bases left unmatched: 10. The CDR3 is made up of 16 amino acids. The V gene's germline CDR1 is MGHRA and CDR2 YSYEKL. CDR3 DNA: TGCGCCAGCAGCCAAAATACAGGGGCCAAGTTCTATGGCTACACCTTC. Translated: CASSQNTGAKFYGYTF.

The rearrangement joins TRBV28 to TRBJ2-4; 9 bases agree with TRBD2. Germline V CDR1 and CDR2: MDHEN, SYDVKM. Trimming cost V 1 base and J 4 bases; bases outside gene matches: 8. CDR3 length: 17 residues. The CDR3 DNA follows: TGTGCCAGCAGTTTATTCGGCACTAGCGGGCTAAAAAACATTCAGTACTTC. Its protein is CASSLFGTSGLKNIQYF.

V gene TRBV28 combines with J gene TRBJ1-2, with a possible D match to TRBD1 (6 bases). With 6 bases removed from V and 8 bases from J, the gap between germline ends came to 19 bases. This CDR3 spans 14 amino acids. CDR1 is MDHEN, CDR2 SYDVKM, per germline. In DNA form, the CDR3 reads TGTGCCAGCAGACCGAGGGGGGGATTGGGAGGCTACACCTTC. Its translation: CASRPRGGLGGYTF.

J is TRBJ2-5 and V is TRBV3-1 (or the pseudogene TRBV3-2); TRBD2 aligns across 15 bases. The CDR3 has 16 amino acids. Unmatched junction bases numbered 4, after V lost 3 bases and J lost 5 bases. Germline V gene sequence: CDR1 LGHDT, CDR2 YNNKEL (reference sequence). CDR3 loop: CASSQGTSGRIETQYF. The CDR3 DNA is TGTGCCAGCAGCCAGGGGACTAGCGGGAGGATCGAGACCCAGTACTTC.

The V call is TRBV19, the J call TRBJ1-5, with 7 bases lining up with TRBD1. The CDR3 consists of 16 residues. The V gene's germline CDR1 is LNHDA and CDR2 SQIVND (reference sequence). With 4 bases clipped from V and 3 bases from J, the junction kept 9 bases outside the gene matches. The CDR3 DNA reads as TGTGCCAGTAGTAACAACGGACAGGCCATCAATCAGCCCCAGCATTTT. Amino acid sequence: CASSNNGQAINQPQHF.

The chain recombines TRBV20-1 with TRBJ1-1, with D hard to call. V lost 3 bases and J lost 6, with 8 bases in between. This CDR3 is built from 11 residues. Looked up from germline, CDR1 is DFQATT and CDR2 is SNEGSKA (reference sequence). CDR3 loop: CSASPAPEAFF. The CDR3 region has the DNA TGCAGTGCTAGCCCTGCGCCTGAAGCTTTCTTT.

The V call is TRBV11-2, the J call TRBJ1-1; possibly TRBD1 for D (5 bases). The germline CDR1 and CDR2 sequences are SGHAT and FQNNGV. This CDR3 contains 13 residues. With 0 bases removed from V and 8 bases from J, the gap between germline ends came to 10 bases. CDR3 bases: TGTGCCAGCAGCTTAGAAGATTGGACAGAAGCTTTCTTT. Translation: CASSLEDWTEAFF.

The chain carries TRBV7-6 and TRBJ2-3, with TRBD2 matching over 9 bases. CDR3 length: 17 residues. J was trimmed by 5 bases and V by 2 bases; bases with no gene match: 11. Germline V lookup: CDR1 SGHVS, CDR2 FNYEAQ. The CDR3 is CASSLSGETSGIDTQYF. CDR3 coding DNA: TGTGCCAGCAGCTTAAGCGGAGAGACTAGCGGTATAGATACGCAGTATTTT.

For this clone: One end of the junction does not line up with germline, which may come from a read error. The genes are TRBV7-7 and TRBJ2-3; D may be TRBD1 (5 bases). Germline V CDR1 and CDR2: SSHAT, FNYEAQ (reference sequence). CDR3 length equals 15 residues. The CDR3 reads CASSPTGQGLYTQYF. The CDR3 DNA reads as TGTGCTAGCAGCCCTACAGGCCAGGGCCTTTATACGCAGTATTTT.

The chain has TRBV18 and TRBJ1-5, with a weak D call TRBD1 (6 bases). Deletions cut 3 bases from V and 2 bases from J, with 11 bases between. CDR1 is KGHSH, CDR2 LQKENI, per germline. The CDR3 is made up of 15 amino acids. The CDR3 DNA follows: TGTGCCAGCTCACCTACAGGGTTGGGCAATCAGCCCCAGCATTTT. It is translated as CASSPTGLGNQPQHF.

The chain couples TRBV11-2 to TRBJ2-7; 12 bases map to TRBD2. Unmatched junction bases numbered 3, after V lost 3 bases and J lost 6 bases. The germline V gene encodes CDR1 SGHAT and CDR2 FQNNGV. The CDR3 sequence is 14 residues long. The CDR3 bases are TGTGCCAGCAGCTTCTTACTAGCGGGAGGCGAGCAGTACTTC. It specifies CASSFLLAGGEQYF.

V and J are TRBV3-1 (or the pseudogene TRBV3-2) and TRBJ1-2, with D tentatively TRBD1 (6 bases). Deletions cut 5 bases from V and 8 bases from J, with 18 bases between. This CDR3 has 14 amino acids. Per the germline V gene, CDR1 is LGHDT and CDR2 is YNNKEL (reference sequence). The CDR3 sequence is CASSSLAGVYGYTF. The CDR3 DNA follows: TGTGCCAGCAGCTCCCTAGCAGGGGTTTACGGCTACACCTTC.

J is TRBJ1-5 and V is TRBV27, with D possibly matching TRBD1 (6 bases). CDR3 length: 16 amino acids. V lost 2 bases, J lost 3 bases, and 14 bases lay in between. Germline loops: CDR1 MNHEY, CDR2 SMNVEV (reference sequence). The CDR3 sequence: CASSLGAGVTNQPQHF. The CDR3 DNA reads as TGTGCCAGCAGTTTAGGAGCAGGGGTGACCAATCAGCCCCAGCATTTT.

The V gene is TRBV3-1 (or the pseudogene TRBV3-2), the J gene TRBJ2-3; D may be TRBD2 (6 bases). The CDR3 loop spans 16 amino acids. The germline V gene encodes CDR1 LGHDT and CDR2 YNNKEL (reference sequence). V gave up 3 bases and J gave up 6 bases, with 19 bases separating them. The CDR3 sequence: CASSHWDFTGTDTQYF. The DNA for the CDR3 is TGTGCCAGCAGCCACTGGGACTTTACAGGAACCGATACGCAGTATTTT.

The chain is built from TRBV5-4 and TRBJ2-1; tentatively, D is TRBD2 (7 bases). The CDR3 totals 16 residues. CDR1 is SGHNT and CDR2 is YYREEE in the germline V gene (reference sequence). The V end lost 6 bases, the J end lost 0 bases, and 16 bases lay between the germline ends. CDR3 nucleotides: TGTGCCAGCACCCTTGGGGGGGGCGACTCCTACAATGAGCAGTTCTTC. This encodes CASTLGGGDSYNEQFF.

The chain links TRBV30 to TRBJ1-2; 9 nucleotides line up with TRBD1. The CDR3 has 14 amino acids. J was trimmed by 4 bases and V by 1 base; bases with no gene match: 4. Germline CDR1 is GTSNPN and CDR2 is SVGIG (reference sequence). The CDR3 DNA reads TGTGCCTGGAGTGGACAGGGGGTCTTCTATGGCTACACCTTC. As protein: CAWSGQGVFYGYTF.

The rearrangement joins TRBV7-9 to TRBJ2-5; TRBD1 matches 10 bases. This CDR3 comprises 18 residues. V lost 6 bases and J lost 1; bases outside the gene matches: 14. Germline values: CDR1 SEHNR, CDR2 FQNEAQ (reference sequence). CDR3 in amino acids: CASSPGVPGQGSQETQYF. The CDR3, as DNA: TGTGCCAGCAGTCCTGGGGTCCCGGGACAGGGGTCCCAAGAGACCCAGTACTTC.

The rearrangement uses TRBV4-1 and TRBJ1-5, with 8 bases matching TRBD1. Trimming at V came to 3 bases and at J to 0 bases, leaving 19 bases not matched to a gene. Germline CDR1 reads MGHRA; CDR2 reads YSYEKL. The CDR3 is 21 amino acids. The CDR3 DNA reads TGCGCCAGCAGCCACCCAACACCAACCGGGACAGGCTCGTATAGCAATCAGCCCCAGCATTTT. This sequence encodes CASSHPTPTGTGSYSNQPQHF.

This sequence joins TRBV3-1 (or the pseudogene TRBV3-2) and TRBJ1-1; possibly TRBD1 for D (6 bases). V was clipped by 1 base and J by 0 bases, with 9 bases between them. Germline V gives CDR1 LGHDT, CDR2 YNNKEL (reference sequence). This CDR3 has 15 amino acids. CDR3 in amino acids: CASSQAGVLNTEAFF. The CDR3 DNA is TGTGCCAGCAGCCAAGCAGGGGTGCTGAACACTGAAGCTTTCTTT.

This rearrangement joins TRBV19 to TRBJ2-5, with 14 bases aligning to TRBD2. Trimming at V came to 6 bases and at J to 5 bases, leaving 14 bases not matched to a gene. Germline values: CDR1 LNHDA, CDR2 SQIVND (reference sequence). The CDR3 covers 18 residues. CDR3 protein: CASRPGLAGEDALETQYF. CDR3 DNA sequence: TGTGCCAGTAGGCCGGGACTAGCGGGAGAGGACGCGCTGGAGACCCAGTACTTC.

The chain links TRBV5-4 to TRBJ1-1; 7 nucleotides line up with TRBD1. There are 16 residues in the CDR3. Germline CDR1 SGHNT, CDR2 YYREEE (reference sequence). The V segment lost 4 bases and the J segment 5 bases; nucleotides outside the gene matches: 14. The CDR3 DNA follows: TGTGCCAGCAGCAAAACCGACAGGGCCCTTGGGACTGAAGCTTTCTTT. It codes for CASSKTDRALGTEAFF.

The chain links TRBV5-6 to TRBJ1-2, with a weak D call TRBD1 (6 bases). With 0 bases removed from V and 5 bases from J, the gap between germline ends came to 11 bases. The CDR3 covers 14 residues. In germline, CDR1 is SGHDT, CDR2 YYEEEE. CDR3: CASSLGQAGYGYTF. In DNA form, the CDR3 reads TGTGCCAGCAGCTTGGGACAGGCAGGATATGGCTACACCTTC.

This clone was seen just once. J is TRBJ2-3 and V is TRBV29-1; 11 bases match TRBD2. V shed 6 bases, J shed 1 base, and the junction held 6 bases outside the gene matches. Germline V CDR1 and CDR2: SQVTM, ANQGSEA. The CDR3 runs to 15 residues. The CDR3 region has the DNA TGCAGCGTCGCCCGACTAGCGGGACGCACAGATACGCAGTATTTT. Translated: CSVARLAGRTDTQYF.

The J gene is TRBJ2-1, the V gene TRBV6-5; D ambiguous. V was pared by 8 bases and J by 0 bases, with 8 bases between. Germline V CDR1 and CDR2: MNHEY, SVGAGI. The CDR3 spans 13 residues. CDR3 coding DNA: TGTGCCAGCCCGAGCCTCTCCTACAATGAGCAGTTCTTC. It is translated as CASPSLSYNEQFF.